Presented here are 28 T cell receptor beta chains from one specimen sequenced in a study of blood T cells in healthy people across ages. Sample-barcoded 5' priming and a J-beta primer mix drove a second PCR of about 6 to 12 cycles. MiXCR, applied by TCRdb to the 5' RACE reads, yields one record per CDR3 protein. The sample yields 1.5 million to 2 million distinct CDR3 sequences, under 30% seen once. The sample taken for sequencing was blood. These receptors were obtained from a woman aged 25 to 39 in good health.

This clonotype was found many times. The V gene is TRBV29-1, the J gene TRBJ2-5; D is uncertain. Germline V gene lookup returns CDR1 SQVTM and CDR2 ANQGSEA. Trimming took 4 bases from V and 2 from J, leaving 8 bases between them. This CDR3 is built from 12 residues. Here the CDR3 reads CSVGAYQETQYF. The CDR3 DNA is TGCAGCGTTGGGGCCTATCAAGAGACCCAGTACTTC.

As DNA, the CDR3 is TGCAGTGCTAGGAGAACAGAGACCCAGTACTTC. Protein sequence: CSARRTETQYF. The chain recombines TRBV20-1 with TRBJ2-5; D remains unclear. Deletions cut 3 bases from V and 4 bases from J, with 6 bases between. This CDR3 is built from 11 residues. Germline V gene sequence: CDR1 DFQATT, CDR2 SNEGSKA (reference sequence).

Only a few counts were recorded for this clonotype. This rearrangement joins TRBV4-1 to TRBJ1-2; D is possibly TRBD1 (5 bases). Germline V lookup: CDR1 MGHRA, CDR2 YSYEKL. This CDR3 contains 13 residues. The V and J ends lost 4 bases and 12 bases respectively, with 18 bases between them. In nucleotides, the CDR3 is TGCGCCAGCAGCCTTGTGGGCGGAAGGGGCAACACCTTC. Its protein product is CASSLVGGRGNTF.

This clonotype turned up a few times. CDR3 sequence: CASSYSQRRGTYGYTF. In nucleotides, the CDR3 is TGTGCCAGCAGTTACTCGCAAAGGCGAGGGACCTATGGCTACACCTTC. J is TRBJ1-2 and V is TRBV6-5; tentatively, D is TRBD1 (5 bases). Trimming pared 0 bases from V and 4 bases from J, leaving 15 bases between. CDR1 and CDR2 from the germline V gene are MNHEY and SVGAGI. This CDR3 is built from 16 residues.

The J gene is TRBJ1-1, the V gene TRBV5-1, with a weak D call TRBD1 (6 bases). Trimming left V 3 bases short and J 4 bases short, with 13 bases between. The length of the CDR3 is 14 residues. Germline-derived CDR1 and CDR2 are SGHRS and YFSETQ. The CDR3 protein is CASSSDSFSTEAFF. The CDR3 DNA is TGCGCCAGCAGCTCGGACAGTTTTAGCACTGAAGCTTTCTTT.

The rearrangement links TRBV29-1 to TRBJ2-1; D possibly corresponds to TRBD2 (7 bases). Germline assignment: CDR1 SQVTM and CDR2 ANQGSEA. The CDR3 has 12 residues. Between the trimmed V and J ends, which lost 7 bases and 7 bases, there was a span of 14 bases. CDR3 protein: CSGGGAGNEQFF. The CDR3 DNA is TGCAGCGGAGGGGGGGCGGGGAATGAGCAGTTCTTC.

Only a few counts were recorded for this clonotype. J is TRBJ2-3 and V is TRBV24-1, with TRBD1 matching 8 bases. Looked up from germline, CDR1 is KGHDR and CDR2 is SFDVKD. This CDR3 is built from 15 residues. V lost 2 bases, J lost 6 bases, and 6 bases stayed unmatched. In DNA form, the CDR3 reads TGTGCCACCAGTGATTCGCGACAGGGGTCTGATACGCAGTATTTT. This codes for CATSDSRQGSDTQYF.

The chain carries TRBV7-2 and TRBJ1-6; 12 nucleotides agree with TRBD1. This CDR3 comprises 16 residues. Trimming at V came to 4 bases and at J to 9 bases, leaving 7 bases not matched to a gene. Germline CDR1 SGHTA, CDR2 FQGNSA. This CDR3 is CASSWGQGALLSPLHF. CDR3 nucleotide sequence: TGTGCCAGCAGCTGGGGACAGGGGGCGCTTCTTTCACCCCTCCACTTT.

The CDR3, as DNA: TGTGCCAGCAGTTTCTGGGACAGCTCCTATAATTCACCCCTCCACTTT. This sequence encodes CASSFWDSSYNSPLHF. The gene calls are TRBV27 and TRBJ1-6; 7 nucleotides line up with TRBD1. CDR3 length equals 16 residues. Germline V gene sequence: CDR1 MNHEY, CDR2 SMNVEV (reference sequence). After removal of 3 bases from V and 0 bases from J, the junction contained 2 bases not matched to a gene.

The chain has TRBV12-3 or TRBV12-4 and TRBJ2-1; 8 bases are shared with TRBD2. Germline trimming cut 7 bases from V and 4 bases from J; bases unmatched to any gene: 6. This CDR3 spans 14 amino acids. CDR3 in DNA: TGTGCCAGCACCCGGACTAGCAAGTACAATGAGCAGTTCTTC. Translation gives CASTRTSKYNEQFF.

This clonotype occurred many times. The gene calls are TRBV15 and TRBJ2-3, with D possibly matching TRBD1 (5 bases). Germline lookup yields CDR1 LNHNV and CDR2 YYDKDF (reference sequence). CDR3 length: 15 amino acids. V lost 2 bases to trimming and J lost 2 bases, with 11 bases between them. CDR3 coding DNA: TGTGCCACCAGCAGACAGGGATTGGACACAGATACGCAGTATTTT. Translated: CATSRQGLDTDTQYF.

This chain connects TRBV12-5 to TRBJ2-2; no clear D gene. Germline CDR1 and CDR2: LGHNT and FRNRAP. The ends were cut back, 4 bases at V and 8 bases at J, with 14 bases in the middle. The CDR3 length is 14 residues. CDR3 region: CASGSSEGTGELFF. The CDR3 nucleotides read TGTGCTAGTGGTTCCTCCGAAGGAACTGGGGAGCTGTTTTTT.

This clonotype was seen many times. The chain employs TRBV10-3 and TRBJ1-2; D ambiguous. The CDR3 loop spans 14 amino acids. Per germline, CDR1 ENHRY and CDR2 SYGVKD. The V and J ends lost 11 bases and 5 bases respectively, with 21 bases between them. CDR3 sequence reads: CAARRQTSGYGYTF. In DNA, the CDR3 is TGTGCCGCCCGCCGGCAGACGAGCGGGTATGGCTACACCTTC.

This clonotype has more than one count but fewer than ten. The J gene is TRBJ1-5, the V gene TRBV28; D possibly corresponds to TRBD1 (5 bases). The CDR3 is 15 residues long. In germline, CDR1 is MDHEN, CDR2 SYDVKM. V lost 2 bases and J lost 5, with 13 bases in between. CDR3 nucleotides: TGTGCCAGCAGTTTAGGGCCAGGGAAATATCAGCCCCAGCATTTT. This translates into CASSLGPGKYQPQHF.

This clonotype has ten or more counts. The chain joins TRBV4-3 to TRBJ2-6, with 8 bases aligning to TRBD1. Germline V gene sequence: CDR1 LGHNA, CDR2 YSLEER. This CDR3 contains 15 residues. The V segment lost 0 bases and the J segment 16 bases; nucleotides outside the gene matches: 11. CDR3 sequence reads: CASSQDPGQASGLTF. The DNA for the CDR3 is TGCGCCAGCAGCCAAGATCCGGGACAGGCGAGCGGTCTGACTTTC.

The chain has TRBV12-3 or TRBV12-4 and TRBJ2-3, with 9 bases lining up with TRBD2. V shed 5 bases and J 5 bases; nucleotides not matched to a gene: 5. This CDR3 is built from 14 residues. CDR3 DNA: TGTGCCAGCAGTCGAGCGGGAGGAATAGATACGCAGTATTTT. Protein sequence: CASSRAGGIDTQYF.

This clonotype appeared a few times. The CDR3 sequence: CASSSQTQVGGRTEAFF. The CDR3 bases are TGTGCCAGCAGCTCCCAAACACAGGTCGGGGGGCGCACTGAAGCTTTCTTT. The chain couples TRBV7-2 to TRBJ1-1; perhaps TRBD1 as D (6 bases). The V gene lost 4 bases and the J gene lost 4 bases, with 22 bases spanning the gap. The germline gives CDR1 SGHTA, CDR2 FQGNSA. CDR3 length: 17 residues. The entire variable domain, with the rest obtained from reference TRBV7-2 and TRBJ1-1, is as follows: GAGVSQSPSNKVTEKGKDVELRCDPISGHTALYWYRQSLGQGLEFLIYFQGNSAPDKSGLPSDRFSAERTGGSVSTLTIQRTQQEDSAVYLCASSSQTQVGGRTEAFFGQGTRLTVV.

The chain couples TRBV12-3 or TRBV12-4 to TRBJ2-3; the D gene is possibly TRBD2 (5 bases). CDR3 length equals 15 residues. V shed 3 bases and J shed 1 base, with 11 bases lying between them. This CDR3 is CASSFFSAGTDTQYF. CDR3 nucleotide sequence: TGTGCCAGCAGTTTTTTTAGCGCGGGCACAGATACGCAGTATTTT.

J is TRBJ2-5 and V is TRBV3-1, with D uncertain. Germline assignment: CDR1 LGHDT and CDR2 YNNKEL (reference sequence). This CDR3 is 13 amino acids long. V shed 2 bases and J shed 4 bases, with 8 bases lying between them. As DNA, the CDR3 is TGTGCCAGCAGCCAAACCTGGGCAGAGACCCAGTACTTC. Amino acid sequence: CASSQTWAETQYF.

With respect to this clonotype: An end of the junction does not agree with germline; a read error may underlie this. The rearrangement links TRBV5-1 to TRBJ1-5, with TRBD1 matching over 9 bases. The CDR3 loop spans 14 amino acids. Per germline, CDR1 SGHRS and CDR2 YFSETQ. The CDR3 coding sequence is TGCGTCAGCAGCGTGGACAGGGGAAATCAGCCCCAGCATTTT. Amino acid sequence: CVSSVDRGNQPQHF.

Many counts were recorded for this clonotype. The rearrangement links TRBV15 to TRBJ2-7; D gene unclear. CDR1 and CDR2 from the germline V gene are LNHNV and YYDKDF (reference sequence). The length of the CDR3 is 12 residues. Between the trimmed V and J ends, which lost 1 base and 7 bases, there was a span of 8 bases. CDR3 in DNA: TGTGCCACCAGCAGAGTGATGGGGGAGCAGTACTTC. Encoded protein: CATSRVMGEQYF.

The chain combines TRBV7-2 with TRBJ2-1; D is unclear. V gave up 1 base and J gave up 5 bases, with 15 bases separating them. Germline assignment: CDR1 SGHTA and CDR2 FQGNSA. The CDR3 spans 16 residues. This CDR3 reads CASSLGSSWRNNEQFF. The CDR3 coding sequence is TGTGCCAGCAGCTTAGGCTCCTCCTGGCGTAACAATGAGCAGTTCTTC. The full variable domain, its missing parts supplied by reference TRBV7-2 and TRBJ2-1, is GAGVSQSPSNKVTEKGKDVELRCDPISGHTALYWYRQSLGQGLEFLIYFQGNSAPDKSGLPSDRFSAERTGGSVSTLTIQRTQQEDSAVYLCASSLGSSWRNNEQFFGPGTRLTVL.

This clonotype was counted a single time. This chain joins TRBV28 and TRBJ2-2, with D possibly called TRBD1 or TRBD2 (6 bases each). V lost 10 bases, J lost 2 bases, and 14 bases lay in between. CDR1 is MDHEN, CDR2 SYDVKM, per germline. CDR3 length: 14 residues. The DNA for the CDR3 is TGTGCCACGAGAGGGGGGCTAAACACCGGGGAGCTGTTTTTT. Amino acid sequence: CATRGGLNTGELFF.

In regard to this clonotype: A read error may account for a junction end that differs from germline. V and J are TRBV5-5 and TRBJ2-5; TRBD2 is a possible D gene (6 bases). The CDR3 runs 13 residues. CDR1 SGHKS and CDR2 YYEKEE come from the germline V gene (reference sequence). The CDR3 DNA is TGTGCCAGCAGCTCCCCCGGGAGCTACGAGCAGTGCTTC. It specifies CASSSPGSYEQCF.

The sample holds a few counts of this clonotype. J is TRBJ2-3 and V is TRBV7-3; TRBD2 might be the D (7 bases). The V gene's germline CDR1 is SGHTA and CDR2 FQGTGA. V lost 5 bases, J lost 4 bases, and 13 bases lay in between. The CDR3 totals 14 residues. CDR3 protein: CASSQSGGPDTQYF. DNA for the CDR3: TGTGCCAGCAGCCAATCGGGGGGCCCAGATACGCAGTATTTT. The full variable domain, rest sourced from reference TRBV7-3 and TRBJ2-3, is GAGVSQTPSNKVTEKGKYVELRCDPISGHTALYWYRQSLGQGPEFLIYFQGTGAADDSGLPNDRFFAVRPEGSVSTLKIQRTERGDSAVYLCASSQSGGPDTQYFGPGTRLTVL.

This clonotype was seen ten or more times. V usage is TRBV20-1 and J usage is TRBJ2-5, with D maybe TRBD1 (5 bases). The CDR3 sequence is 14 residues long. Trimming left V 0 bases short and J 5 bases short, with 13 bases between. Germline assignment: CDR1 DFQATT and CDR2 SNEGSKA (reference sequence). The chain's CDR3 is CSAREPGFSETQYF. The CDR3 DNA is TGCAGTGCTAGAGAACCAGGGTTTTCGGAGACCCAGTACTTC.

V and J are TRBV5-5 and TRBJ1-1; unclear D gene. Germline V gene lookup returns CDR1 SGHKS and CDR2 YYEKEE (reference sequence). This CDR3 comprises 16 residues. Trimming took 5 bases from V and 0 from J, leaving 17 bases between them. As DNA, the CDR3 is TGTGCCAGCAGTAAAAGACCGATACCCGTGAACACTGAAGCTTTCTTT. Residues: CASSKRPIPVNTEAFF.

The chain carries TRBV10-1 and TRBJ2-3; D ambiguous. Germline CDR1 and CDR2: WNHNN and SYGVQD (reference sequence). The V gene lost 0 bases and the J gene lost 0 bases, with 13 bases spanning the gap. The CDR3 is 17 amino acids. The CDR3 here is CASSESRGALSTDTQYF. The DNA for the CDR3 is TGCGCCAGCAGTGAGTCAAGAGGAGCCCTGAGCACAGATACGCAGTATTTT.